The clone carrying this TCR beta chain was counted only a few times. This record belongs to a study of blood T cell repertoires in COVID-19. The wider study: PBMCs, B-cell-depleted T cells, or T cells provided the cDNA or gDNA that made up the material.

The CDR3 has 16 residues. CDR1 is SGHAT and CDR2 is FQDESV in the germline V gene (reference sequence). V was trimmed by 0 bases and J by 0 bases, leaving 12 bases between them. Assay: immunoSEQ multiplex PCR; the TCRdb copy retains only in-frame clones and omits some. The data show about 390,000 clones, about 89% seen once. This clonotype was obtained from an older woman with COVID-19, enrolled during active disease. The chain combines TRBV11-1 with TRBJ2-7; possible D gene TRBD1, 5 bases. Sequenced input: peripheral blood. This CDR3 is CASSLAQGTSSYEQYF. CDR3 nucleotide sequence: TGTGCCAGCAGCTTAGCGCAGGGAACCTCCTCCTACGAGCAGTACTTC.